This T cell receptor (beta chain) was captured in a study of T cell repertoires in cytomegalovirus infection (dated by TCRdb to the late 2010s). Study-wide context: The peptide stimulations were aimed at well-studied HLA-B-restricted epitopes as well as recently identified HLA-C-restricted CMV epitopes, whose presentation resists viral immunomodulation. Donor HLA type was relevant to the analysis, as public TCR beta signatures indicated carriage of CMV infection together with the matching HLA type.

TCRdb shows the sequencer as Illumina HiSeq 1500. Starting from the raw public reads, TCRdb applied fastp trimming at Q25, assembled clones with MiXCR and retained in-frame beta chains. Under each unique CDR3 protein, matching rows form one entry showing the most common genes and DNA. The table for this sample lists 450,000 to 550,000 distinct CDR3 sequences; more than 40% of them were counted only once. Of the sample, just under 45% falls within the top ten clones. Details on this clonotype: This receptor's antigen is unknown. Within one base of it there is no much larger clone, and no base qualities were kept.

Study-wide conclusions, independent of this receptor: Cumulative frequency of public TCR beta family members discriminated carriers of CMV infection plus the relevant HLA type in this cohort and an independent approximately 360-donor cohort. The ex vivo response was dominated by HLA-C-restricted CMV-specific TCR beta clonotypes, which also provided the single most frequent clonotype in two of eight donors.

The treatment or condition label of this sample denotes: in vitro stimulation with specific CMV peptide epitopes to enrich CMV-specific T cells. Relative to germline, V is 5 bases shorter and J is 10 bases shorter, with 9 bases between their ends. The CDR3, from cysteine to phenylalanine, totals 11 residues. Here the CDR3 DNA is all that survives: 33 bases in frame from base 1. CDR1 and CDR2 are read off the germline V gene (reference sequence) as SEHNR and FQNEAQ. The chain couples TRBV7-9 to TRBJ2-1, with no confident D gene call. This TCR was recovered from a human donor in good health (CMV status not recorded). Some clones in this sample may be carry-over from other donors' samples. The sequenced sample was cultured PBMCs, obtained from culture after CMV antigen stimulation. The bases are TGTGCCAGCAGCCGTAGCCGGGAGCAGTTCTTC. Translated, it gives CASSRSREQFF.